The 23 T cell receptor beta chains given below trace back to one sample, sequenced in a study of human T cells and chemical hapten exposure. TCRdb reanalysed the RACE reads using MiXCR and keeps one entry per CDR3 protein. The sample has over 300,000 distinct CDR3 sequences; around 5.5% are singletons. Time point meaning: pre-sensitization, week 0. The sample's treatment: therapeutic diphenylcyclopropenone sensitization with weekly scalp DPC. This specimen consisted of whole blood, obtained in connection with sensitization to the hapten diphenylcyclopropenone (DPC). The receptors stem from a woman aged 45 to 65 with alopecia areata. Some clones in this sample may be carry-over from other donors' samples.

This clonotype has ten or more counts. The chain employs TRBV24-1 and TRBJ2-7; unclear D gene. The CDR3 has 13 amino acids. V was shortened by 0 bases and J by 1 base, with 3 bases between the two germline ends. In germline, CDR1 is KGHDR, CDR2 SFDVKD. The CDR3 region is CATSDLLSYEQYF. The CDR3, as DNA: TGTGCCACCAGTGATTTGCTTTCCTACGAGCAGTACTTC.

CDR3 region: CSARVQGLNTEAFF. CDR3 coding DNA: TGCAGTGCTAGGGTACAAGGGCTTAACACTGAAGCTTTCTTT. This chain connects TRBV20-1 to TRBJ1-1; unclear D gene. The germline V gene encodes CDR1 DFQATT and CDR2 SNEGSKA (reference sequence). This CDR3 has 14 amino acids. V dropped 3 bases and J dropped 2 bases, with 13 bases sitting between them.

This clonotype was seen repeatedly, ten times or more. V gene TRBV20-1 combines with J gene TRBJ2-1; the match to TRBD1 covers 7 bases. Per germline, CDR1 DFQATT and CDR2 SNEGSKA (reference sequence). V was pared by 0 bases and J by 6 bases, with 5 bases of the junction left unmatched. The CDR3 runs to 14 residues. CDR3 DNA sequence: TGCAGTGCTAGAGAAAGACAGGGCCCCAATGAGCAGTTCTTC. It encodes CSARERQGPNEQFF.

The CDR3 reads CASSQKRGTGNTIYF. The CDR3 nucleotides are TGTGCCAGCAGCCAAAAAAGGGGGACTGGAAACACCATATATTTT. J is TRBJ1-3 and V is TRBV3-1, with D tentatively TRBD1 (6 bases). Germline V gene lookup returns CDR1 LGHDT and CDR2 YNNKEL (reference sequence). V shed 2 bases and J shed 2 bases, with 10 bases lying between them. The CDR3 is 15 amino acids.

The chain is built from TRBV28 and TRBJ1-3, with D perhaps matching TRBD1 (5 bases). Germline V gene sequence: CDR1 MDHEN, CDR2 SYDVKM. V was trimmed by 3 bases and J by 0 bases, leaving 12 bases between them. CDR3 length equals 16 residues. The CDR3 spells CASSLSGLGSGNTIYF. CDR3 bases: TGTGCCAGCAGTTTGTCAGGGCTCGGCTCTGGAAACACCATATATTTT.

The chain couples TRBV11-2 to TRBJ1-1; D unresolved. The CDR3 spans 14 residues. Per germline, CDR1 SGHAT and CDR2 FQNNGV. Trimming shortened V by 5 bases and J by 0 bases, and 10 bases separated the two germline ends. For the CDR3, the DNA is TGTGCCAGCAGCCCGACCCCCCTGAACACTGAAGCTTTCTTT. It specifies CASSPTPLNTEAFF.

This clonotype was seen repeatedly, ten times or more. The rearrangement joins TRBV10-3 to TRBJ2-4, with D maybe TRBD1 (6 bases). This CDR3 contains 13 residues. V was pared by 10 bases and J by 3 bases, with 13 bases between. Germline CDR1 and CDR2: ENHRY and SYGVKD. CDR3 residues: CATRSGDKNIQYF. CDR3 bases: TGTGCCACGAGGTCAGGGGACAAAAACATTCAGTACTTC.

J is TRBJ1-5 and V is TRBV4-1; 10 nucleotides align to TRBD1. CDR1 MGHRA and CDR2 YSYEKL come from the germline V gene. V was pared by 2 bases and J by 5 bases, with 9 bases of the junction left unmatched. The CDR3 has 17 amino acids. CDR3: CASSQPRPGQGHQPQHF. CDR3 sequence (DNA): TGCGCCAGCAGCCAACCCCGACCGGGACAGGGGCATCAGCCCCAGCATTTT.

This rearrangement joins TRBV20-1 to TRBJ2-1, with TRBD2 identical over 15 bases. Germline loops: CDR1 DFQATT, CDR2 SNEGSKA (reference sequence). The V segment lost 6 bases and the J segment 3 bases; nucleotides outside the gene matches: 9. The CDR3 runs 17 residues. The CDR3 protein is CSAPGTSGGHNYNEQFF. CDR3 DNA: TGCAGTGCCCCAGGGACTAGCGGGGGGCACAACTACAATGAGCAGTTCTTC.

The chain combines TRBV28 with TRBJ1-2; D may be TRBD1 (5 bases). Per the germline V gene, CDR1 is MDHEN and CDR2 is SYDVKM. This CDR3 is 16 amino acids long. Between the trimmed V and J ends, which lost 6 bases and 0 bases, there was a span of 17 bases. CDR3 loop: CASSRTGGGANYGYTF. The CDR3 coding sequence is TGTGCCAGCAGCCGGACGGGCGGGGGGGCTAACTATGGCTACACCTTC.

This clonotype appeared a few times. The chain joins TRBV24-1 to TRBJ2-1, with 7 bases aligning to TRBD1. Germline loops: CDR1 KGHDR, CDR2 SFDVKD. The CDR3 sequence is 17 residues long. The ends lost 1 base at V and 8 bases at J; junction bases unmatched: 13. CDR3 sequence (DNA): TGTGCCACCAGTGATTTCCAAGCGACAGGGATATCGGATGAGCAGTTCTTC. Amino acids: CATSDFQATGISDEQFF.

The sample holds many counts of this clonotype. The V and J genes are TRBV6-2 or TRBV6-3 and TRBJ2-3; 7 bases fit TRBD2. V dropped 5 bases and J dropped 1; count of bases not matched to a gene: 9. In germline, CDR1 is MNHEY, CDR2 SVGEGT. This CDR3 region has 16 residues. CDR3 loop: CASSGPRTRGTDTQYF. CDR3 in DNA: TGTGCCAGCAGTGGGCCGAGGACTAGAGGCACAGATACGCAGTATTTT.

This clonotype was detected many times. The V call is TRBV4-1, the J call TRBJ2-6, with D possibly TRBD1 on 6 matching bases. Germline CDR1 reads MGHRA; CDR2 reads YSYEKL. V gave up 0 bases and J gave up 1 base, with 10 bases separating them. The CDR3 sequence is 17 residues long. CDR3 DNA: TGCGCCAGCAGCCAAGATCCAGGGGCTTCTGGGGCCAACGTCCTGACTTTC. Translation: CASSQDPGASGANVLTF.

This clonotype was counted a few times. J is TRBJ1-4 and V is TRBV6-5; the match to TRBD1 covers 10 bases. Germline lookup yields CDR1 MNHEY and CDR2 SVGAGI. CDR3 size: 15 residues. V was pared by 5 bases and J by 5 bases, with 5 bases of the junction left unmatched. CDR3: CASSHGQGGNEKLFF. As DNA, the CDR3 is TGTGCCAGCAGTCACGGACAGGGGGGGAATGAAAAACTGTTTTTT.

This clonotype was seen a few times. The chain carries TRBV30 and TRBJ2-3; D is undetermined. This CDR3 has 12 residues. CDR1 and CDR2 from the germline V gene are GTSNPN and SVGIG (reference sequence). V was clipped by 4 bases and J by 4 bases, with 9 bases between them. DNA of the CDR3: TGTGCCTGGAAATCGAGCGCAGATACGCAGTATTTT. Amino acids: CAWKSSADTQYF. Combining the CDR3 with reference TRBV30 and TRBJ2-3 gives the whole variable domain SQTIHQWPATLVQPVGSPLSLECTVEGTSNPNLYWYRQAAGRGLQLLFYSVGIGQISSEVPQNLSASRPQDRQFILSSKKLLLSDSGFYLCAWKSSADTQYFGPGTRLTVL.

V and J are TRBV2 and TRBJ2-5, with unresolved D. Trimming cost V 1 base and J 2 bases, with 8 bases left between them. The CDR3 totals 14 residues. Germline V gene sequence: CDR1 SNHLY, CDR2 FYNNEI. The DNA of the CDR3 is TGTGCCAGCAGTGAAGGGCCGTTTCAAGAGACCCAGTACTTC. Translated: CASSEGPFQETQYF.

At least ten counts were recorded for this clonotype. The V call is TRBV7-9, the J call TRBJ2-7; no clear D. CDR1 is SEHNR and CDR2 is FQNEAQ in the germline V gene (reference sequence). This CDR3 has 13 residues. Deletions cut 2 bases from V and 2 bases from J, with 7 bases between. CDR3: CASSLKGTYEQYF. CDR3 DNA sequence: TGTGCCAGCAGCTTAAAGGGTACCTACGAGCAGTACTTC.

This clonotype was seen only a few times. The J gene is TRBJ1-2, the V gene TRBV28; 8 nucleotides match TRBD1. Germline-derived CDR1 and CDR2 are MDHEN and SYDVKM. This CDR3 region has 15 residues. J was trimmed by 6 bases and V by 4 bases; bases with no gene match: 10. The CDR3 DNA reads as TGTGCCAGCAGTTCCGCAGGGGGCGGGCGCGATGGCTACACCTTC. Protein: CASSSAGGGRDGYTF.

This clonotype was seen many times. The chain is built from TRBV5-1 and TRBJ2-5; D might be TRBD1 (5 bases). V was pared by 6 bases and J by 4 bases, with 7 bases between. CDR3 length: 11 amino acids. Germline CDR1 is SGHRS and CDR2 is YFSETQ. In DNA, the CDR3 is TGCGCCAGCACGCAGGGAGAGACCCAGTACTTC. Its protein product is CASTQGETQYF.

The V call is TRBV4-1, the J call TRBJ2-5; D tentatively fits TRBD1 or TRBD2 (5 bases each). The V gene lost 0 bases and the J gene lost 4 bases, with 12 bases spanning the gap. This CDR3 region has 15 residues. Germline V lookup: CDR1 MGHRA, CDR2 YSYEKL. In DNA, the CDR3 is TGCGCCAGCAGCCAAGACCAGGGACGTCGAGAGACCCAGTACTTC. Amino acids: CASSQDQGRRETQYF.

The sample holds a few counts of this clonotype. V gene TRBV6-5 combines with J gene TRBJ2-3, with a weak D call TRBD2 (6 bases). This CDR3 is built from 16 residues. V lost 5 bases and J 5 bases, leaving 20 bases between the germline ends. The germline V gene encodes CDR1 MNHEY and CDR2 SVGAGI. The CDR3 is CASSRRVTSPEDTQYF. As DNA, the CDR3 is TGTGCCAGCAGTAGACGTGTGACTAGTCCGGAAGATACGCAGTATTTT.

This clonotype was found a few times. V and J are TRBV4-3 and TRBJ1-1, with a possible D match to TRBD1 (6 bases). Trimming took off 1 base at V and 4 bases at J, with 13 bases between the two ends. Germline values: CDR1 LGHNA, CDR2 YSLEER. The CDR3 loop spans 15 amino acids. This CDR3 is CASSQGQALGTEAFF. In DNA, the CDR3 is TGCGCCAGCAGCCAAGGACAGGCGTTGGGCACTGAAGCTTTCTTT.

The V and J genes are TRBV15 and TRBJ2-7; 9 nucleotides match TRBD2. Unmatched junction bases numbered 4, after V lost 3 bases and J lost 4 bases. CDR1 and CDR2 from the germline V gene are LNHNV and YYDKDF (reference sequence). The CDR3 spans 14 residues. CDR3 nucleotides: TGTGCCACCAGCAGTAGCGGGGGCCCTTACGAGCAGTACTTC. Its protein product is CATSSSGGPYEQYF.